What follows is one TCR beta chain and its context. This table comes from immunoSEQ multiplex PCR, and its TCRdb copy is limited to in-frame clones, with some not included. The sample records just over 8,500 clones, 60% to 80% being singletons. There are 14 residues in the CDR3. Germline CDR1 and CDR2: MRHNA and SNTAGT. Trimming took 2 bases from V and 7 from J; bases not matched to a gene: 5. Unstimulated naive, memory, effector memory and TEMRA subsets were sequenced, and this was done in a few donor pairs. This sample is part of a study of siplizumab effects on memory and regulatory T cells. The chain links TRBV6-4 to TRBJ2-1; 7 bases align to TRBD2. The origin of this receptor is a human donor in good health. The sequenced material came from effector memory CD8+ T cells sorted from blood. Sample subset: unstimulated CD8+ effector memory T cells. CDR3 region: CASSDGQGGNEQFF. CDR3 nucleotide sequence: TGTGCCAGCAGTGACGGGCAGGGAGGGAATGAGCAGTTCTTC.